The T cell receptor beta chain described here comes from a study of blood T cell repertoires in COVID-19. Across the study: Collection of acute and convalescent COVID-19 samples took place in the United States, Italy and Spain. Sources were T cells, B-cell-depleted T cells, or PBMCs; the material itself was cDNA or gDNA.

Authors' data handling: How many nucleated cells were present was estimated from reference gene primer amplification. Only in-frame clones appear in the TCRdb table, and some are missing; sequencing was by immunoSEQ multiplex PCR. D and trimming were read from the DNA, whereas the V and J calls and clone size are those reported in that table. This table holds approximately 220,000 clones, approximately 91% found once. Germline CDR1 reads LGHNA; CDR2 reads YSLEER. The CDR3 covers 16 residues. V shed 8 bases and J shed 2 bases, with 22 bases lying between them. The V call is TRBV4-3, the J call TRBJ2-7; maybe TRBD1 (6 bases). The sequencing input was peripheral blood. The origin of this receptor is a middle-aged man with acute or convalescent COVID-19. The CDR3 bases are TGCGCCAGCGGACCTAGCCACCCGGGACAAGCCTACGAGCAGTACTTC. Translating gives CASGPSHPGQAYEQYF.